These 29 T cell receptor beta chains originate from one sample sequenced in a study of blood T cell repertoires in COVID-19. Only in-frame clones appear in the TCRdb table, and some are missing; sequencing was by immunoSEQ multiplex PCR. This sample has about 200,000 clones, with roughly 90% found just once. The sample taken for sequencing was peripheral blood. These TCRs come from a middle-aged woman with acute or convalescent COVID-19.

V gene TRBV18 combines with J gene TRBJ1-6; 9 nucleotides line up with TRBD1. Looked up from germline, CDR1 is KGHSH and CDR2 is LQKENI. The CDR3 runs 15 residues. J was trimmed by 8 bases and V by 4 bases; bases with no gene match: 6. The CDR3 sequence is CASSQGQGRDSPLHF. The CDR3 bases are TGTGCCAGCTCACAAGGACAGGGGAGGGATTCACCCCTCCACTTT.

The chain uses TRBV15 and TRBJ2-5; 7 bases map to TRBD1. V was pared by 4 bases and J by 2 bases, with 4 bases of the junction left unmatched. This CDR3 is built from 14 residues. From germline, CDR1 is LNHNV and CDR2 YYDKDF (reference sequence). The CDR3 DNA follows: TGTGCCACCAGCAACAGGGGAGCTCAAGAGACCCAGTACTTC. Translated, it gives CATSNRGAQETQYF.

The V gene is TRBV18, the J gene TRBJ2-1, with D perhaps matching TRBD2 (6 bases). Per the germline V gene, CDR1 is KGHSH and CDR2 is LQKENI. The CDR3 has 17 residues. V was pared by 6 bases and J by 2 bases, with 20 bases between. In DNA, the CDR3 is TGTGCCAGCTCCCACACAACCGGGAGCTACACCTACAATGAGCAGTTCTTC. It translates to CASSHTTGSYTYNEQFF.

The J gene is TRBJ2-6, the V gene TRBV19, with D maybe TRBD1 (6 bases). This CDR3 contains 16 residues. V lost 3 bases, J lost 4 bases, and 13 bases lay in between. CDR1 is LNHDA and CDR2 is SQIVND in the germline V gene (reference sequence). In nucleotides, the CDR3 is TGTGCCAGTAGTATGGGGCCGGGGACAGGGGCCAACGTCCTGACTTTC. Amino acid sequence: CASSMGPGTGANVLTF.

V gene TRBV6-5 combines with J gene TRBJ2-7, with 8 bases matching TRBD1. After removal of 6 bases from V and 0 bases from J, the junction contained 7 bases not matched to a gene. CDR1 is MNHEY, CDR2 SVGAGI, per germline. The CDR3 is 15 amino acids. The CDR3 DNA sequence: TGTGCCAGCAGCGCAAGGACAGGGAGCTCCTACGAGCAGTACGTC. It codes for CASSARTGSSYEQYV.

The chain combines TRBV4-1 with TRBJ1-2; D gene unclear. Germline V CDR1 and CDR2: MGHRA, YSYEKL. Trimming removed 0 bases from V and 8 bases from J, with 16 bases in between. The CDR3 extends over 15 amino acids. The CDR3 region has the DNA TGCGCCAGCAGCCAAGAGGGTTGGCGGATCGGAGGCTACACCTTC. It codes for CASSQEGWRIGGYTF.

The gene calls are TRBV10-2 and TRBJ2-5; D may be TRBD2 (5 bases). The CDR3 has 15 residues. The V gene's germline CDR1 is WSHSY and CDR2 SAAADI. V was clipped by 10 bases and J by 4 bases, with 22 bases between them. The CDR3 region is CATLSSSSKPETQYF. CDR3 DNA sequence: TGCGCCACACTCTCTTCTTCTAGCAAGCCAGAGACCCAGTACTTC.

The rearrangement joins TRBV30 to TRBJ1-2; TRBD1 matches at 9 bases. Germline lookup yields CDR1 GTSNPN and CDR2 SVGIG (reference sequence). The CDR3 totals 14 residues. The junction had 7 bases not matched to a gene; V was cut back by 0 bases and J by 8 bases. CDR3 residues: CAWSVSRTGVGYTF. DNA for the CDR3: TGTGCCTGGAGTGTATCAAGGACAGGGGTAGGCTACACCTTC.

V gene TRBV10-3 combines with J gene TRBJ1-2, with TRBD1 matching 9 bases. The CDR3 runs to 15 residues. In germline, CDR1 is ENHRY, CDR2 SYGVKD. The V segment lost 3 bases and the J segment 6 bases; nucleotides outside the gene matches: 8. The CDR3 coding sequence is TGTGCCATCAGTGAAATAACAGGGGGCGCGAATGGCTACACCTTC. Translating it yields CAISEITGGANGYTF.

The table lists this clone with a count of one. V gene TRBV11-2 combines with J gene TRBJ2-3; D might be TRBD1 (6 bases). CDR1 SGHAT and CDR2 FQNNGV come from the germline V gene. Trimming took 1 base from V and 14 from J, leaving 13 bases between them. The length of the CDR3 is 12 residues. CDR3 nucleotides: TGTGCCAGCAGCTTAGGCATACAGGGTGCGTATTTT. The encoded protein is CASSLGIQGAYF.

CDR3 region: CASSQASDTYGYTF. The CDR3 DNA is TGCGCCAGCAGCCAAGCGTCGGACACTTATGGCTACACCTTC. The chain links TRBV4-1 to TRBJ1-2; TRBD1 is a possible D gene (5 bases). The CDR3 is 14 amino acids. Per germline, CDR1 MGHRA and CDR2 YSYEKL. V dropped 1 base and J dropped 5 bases, with 11 bases sitting between them.

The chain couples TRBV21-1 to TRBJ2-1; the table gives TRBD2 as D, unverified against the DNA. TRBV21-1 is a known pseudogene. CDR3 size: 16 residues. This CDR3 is CASSREDLYGYNEQFF. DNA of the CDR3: TGTGCCAGCAGCAGGGAGGACCTTTACGGCTACAATGAGCAGTTCTTC.

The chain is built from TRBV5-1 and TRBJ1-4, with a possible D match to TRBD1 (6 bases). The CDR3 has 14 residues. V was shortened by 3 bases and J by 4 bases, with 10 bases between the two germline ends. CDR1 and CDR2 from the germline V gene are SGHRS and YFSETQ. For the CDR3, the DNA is TGCGCCAGCAGCTCGGACAGCCTTAATGAAAAACTGTTTTTT. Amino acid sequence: CASSSDSLNEKLFF. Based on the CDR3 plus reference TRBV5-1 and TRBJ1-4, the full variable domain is KAGVTQTPRYLIKTRGQQVTLSCSPISGHRSVSWYQQTPGQGLQFLFEYFSETQRNKGNFPGRFSGRQFSNSRSEMNVSTLELGDSALYLCASSSDSLNEKLFFGSGTQLSVL.

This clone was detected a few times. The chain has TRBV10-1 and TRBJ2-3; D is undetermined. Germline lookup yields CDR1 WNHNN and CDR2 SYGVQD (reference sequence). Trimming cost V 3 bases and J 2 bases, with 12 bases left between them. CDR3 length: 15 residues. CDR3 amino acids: CASSDPSKLTDTQYF. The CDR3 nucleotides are TGCGCCAGCAGTGATCCCTCGAAACTCACAGATACGCAGTATTTT.

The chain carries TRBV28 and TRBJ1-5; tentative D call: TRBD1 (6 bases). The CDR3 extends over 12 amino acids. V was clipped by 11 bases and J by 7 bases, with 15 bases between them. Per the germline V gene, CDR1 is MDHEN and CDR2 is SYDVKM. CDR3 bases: TGTGCCTCCCAGGGGTTGGCGCAGCCCCAGCATTTT. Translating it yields CASQGLAQPQHF.

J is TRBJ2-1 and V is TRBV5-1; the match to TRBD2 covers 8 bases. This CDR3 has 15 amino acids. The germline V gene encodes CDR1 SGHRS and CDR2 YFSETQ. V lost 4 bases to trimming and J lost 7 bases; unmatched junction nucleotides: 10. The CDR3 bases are TGCGCCAGCAGCCCGAGCGGGGGCGGTCAGAATGAGCAGTTCTTC. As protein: CASSPSGGGQNEQFF. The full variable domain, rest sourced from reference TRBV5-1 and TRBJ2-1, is KAGVTQTPRYLIKTRGQQVTLSCSPISGHRSVSWYQQTPGQGLQFLFEYFSETQRNKGNFPGRFSGRQFSNSRSEMNVSTLELGDSALYLCASSPSGGGQNEQFFGPGTRLTVL.

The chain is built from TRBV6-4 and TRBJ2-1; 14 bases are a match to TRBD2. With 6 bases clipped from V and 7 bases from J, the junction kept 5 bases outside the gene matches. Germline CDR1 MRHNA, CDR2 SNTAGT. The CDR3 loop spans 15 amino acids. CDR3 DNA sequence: TGTGCCAGCAGGGACAGACTAGCGGGGGGGAATGAGCAGTTCTTC. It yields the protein CASRDRLAGGNEQFF.

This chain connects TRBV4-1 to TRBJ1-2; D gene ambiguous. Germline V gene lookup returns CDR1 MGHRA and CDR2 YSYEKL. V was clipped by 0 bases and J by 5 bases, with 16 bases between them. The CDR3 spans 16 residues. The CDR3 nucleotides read TGCGCCAGCAGCCAAGAGTTTGGGAGGGTTCCTTATGGCTACACCTTC. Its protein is CASSQEFGRVPYGYTF.

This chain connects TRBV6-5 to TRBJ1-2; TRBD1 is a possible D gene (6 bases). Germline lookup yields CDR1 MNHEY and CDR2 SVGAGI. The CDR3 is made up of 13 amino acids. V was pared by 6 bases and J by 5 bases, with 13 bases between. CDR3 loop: CASRYGQLYGYTF. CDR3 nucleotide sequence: TGTGCCAGCAGATACGGACAGCTGTATGGCTACACCTTC.

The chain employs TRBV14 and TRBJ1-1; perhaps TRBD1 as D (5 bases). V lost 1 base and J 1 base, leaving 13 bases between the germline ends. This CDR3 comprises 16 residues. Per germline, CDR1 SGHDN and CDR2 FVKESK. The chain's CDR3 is CASSQVGGASNTEAFF. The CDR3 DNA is TGTGCCAGCAGCCAAGTCGGGGGAGCATCGAACACTGAAGCTTTCTTT.

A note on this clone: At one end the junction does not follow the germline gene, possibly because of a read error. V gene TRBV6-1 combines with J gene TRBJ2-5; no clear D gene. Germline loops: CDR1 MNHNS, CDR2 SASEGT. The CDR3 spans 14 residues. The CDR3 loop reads CASSEPIYKEAQYF. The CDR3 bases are TGTGCCAGCAGTGAACCAATCTATAAAGAGGCCCAGTACTTC.

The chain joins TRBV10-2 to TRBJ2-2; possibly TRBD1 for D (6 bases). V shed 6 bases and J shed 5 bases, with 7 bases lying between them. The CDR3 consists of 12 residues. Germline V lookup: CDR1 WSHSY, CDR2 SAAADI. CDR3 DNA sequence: TGCGCCAGCAGCAGGGGTACCGGGGAGCTGTTTTTT. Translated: CASSRGTGELFF.

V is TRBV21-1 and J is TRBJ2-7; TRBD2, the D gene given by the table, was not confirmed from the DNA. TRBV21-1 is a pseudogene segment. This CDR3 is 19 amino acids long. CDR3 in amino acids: CASNTLCARRPQCSYEQYV. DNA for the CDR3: TGTGCCAGCAACACGCTGTGTGCGAGGAGGCCACAGTGTTCCTACGAGCAGTACGTC.

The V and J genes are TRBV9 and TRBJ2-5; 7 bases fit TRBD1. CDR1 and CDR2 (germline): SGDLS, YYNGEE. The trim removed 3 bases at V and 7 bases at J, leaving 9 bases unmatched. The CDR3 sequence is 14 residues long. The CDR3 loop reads CASSAALTGRTQYF. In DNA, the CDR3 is TGTGCCAGCAGCGCGGCCTTGACAGGGAGGACCCAGTACTTC.

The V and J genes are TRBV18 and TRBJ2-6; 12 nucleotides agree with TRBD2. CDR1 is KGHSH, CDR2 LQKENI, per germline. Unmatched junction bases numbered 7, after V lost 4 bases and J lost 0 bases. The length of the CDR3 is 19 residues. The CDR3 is CASSLKLAGGNSGANVLTF. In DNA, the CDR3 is TGTGCCAGCTCACTAAAACTAGCGGGGGGCAACTCTGGGGCCAACGTCCTGACTTTC.

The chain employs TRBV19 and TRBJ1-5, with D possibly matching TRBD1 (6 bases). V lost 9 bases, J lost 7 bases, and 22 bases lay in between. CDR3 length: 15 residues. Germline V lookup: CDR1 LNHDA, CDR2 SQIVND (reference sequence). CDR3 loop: CASQNREGVRQPQHF. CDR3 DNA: TGTGCCAGCCAAAACAGAGAGGGGGTAAGGCAGCCCCAGCATTTT.

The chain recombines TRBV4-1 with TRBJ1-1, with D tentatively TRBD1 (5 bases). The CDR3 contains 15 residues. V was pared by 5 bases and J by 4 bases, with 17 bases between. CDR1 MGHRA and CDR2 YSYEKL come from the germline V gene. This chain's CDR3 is CASSSRGDGGTEAFF. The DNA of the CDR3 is TGCGCCAGCAGCTCCCGGGGAGACGGGGGCACTGAAGCTTTCTTT.

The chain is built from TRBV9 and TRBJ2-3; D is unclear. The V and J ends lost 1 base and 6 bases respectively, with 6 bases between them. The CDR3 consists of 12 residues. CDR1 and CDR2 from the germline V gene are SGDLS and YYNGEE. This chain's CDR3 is CASSVLGDTQYF. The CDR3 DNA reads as TGTGCCAGCAGCGTACTCGGGGATACGCAGTATTTT. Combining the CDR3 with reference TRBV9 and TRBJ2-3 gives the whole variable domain DSGVTQTPKHLITATGQRVTLRCSPRSGDLSVYWYQQSLDQGLQFLIQYYNGEERAKGNILERFSAQQFPDLHSELNLSSLELGDSALYFCASSVLGDTQYFGPGTRLTVL.

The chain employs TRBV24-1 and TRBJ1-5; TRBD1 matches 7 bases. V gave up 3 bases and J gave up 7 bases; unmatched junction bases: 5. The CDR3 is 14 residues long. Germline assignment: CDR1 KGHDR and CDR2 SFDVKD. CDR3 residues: CATSDGAGGQPQHF. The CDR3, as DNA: TGTGCCACCAGTGATGGGGCAGGGGGACAGCCCCAGCATTTT.